This T cell receptor beta chain was identified in a study of blood T cell repertoires in COVID-19. Across the study: Samples taken during acute and convalescent COVID-19 were collected in the United States, Italy and Spain. PBMCs, B-cell-depleted T cells, or T cells were the source of the cDNA or gDNA that made up the material.

Per the authors' pipeline: Amplified reference gene primers provided the basis for estimating nucleated cell counts. The protocol was immunoSEQ multiplex PCR, while the TCRdb copy is restricted to in-frame clones and leaves out a portion. Clone size and the V and J calls come from that table; the DNA yielded D and trimming. The profile covers about 300,000 clones, with approximately 89% appearing a single time and less than 2% taken by the ten largest. V was shortened by 0 bases and J by 3 bases, with 9 bases between the two germline ends. Germline CDR1 reads LGHNA; CDR2 reads YNFKEQ. The CDR3 runs to 15 residues. Seattle cases were enrolled at active infection and followed longitudinally.

J is TRBJ1-3 and V is TRBV4-2; D remains ambiguous. Sequenced input: peripheral blood. This clonotype was obtained from a woman under 40 with COVID-19, enrolled during active disease. CDR3 protein: CASSQDSGFGNTIYF. The CDR3, as DNA: TGTGCCAGCAGCCAAGATTCAGGTTTTGGAAACACCATATATTTT.